The rows below give T cell receptor beta chains drawn from one sample of a study of post-analysis software for immune sequencing data. Each CDR3 protein gets one entry after TCRdb re-called the PCR reads with MiXCR. Here the sample spans more than 450,000 distinct CDR3 sequences, roughly 47% being singletons. Sequencing was carried out using blood. The receptor source for this set is a girl between 5 and 17 years old with multiple sclerosis. The CDR3 runs from the conserved cysteine through the conserved F or W. Each record gives: V gene, D gene, CDR3 length, clone size, J gene, CDR3 protein, CDR3 DNA. A D gene is named only where the DNA matches it firmly. Clone size is given for some rows only: seen once, a few or many times, or a class if the clone is expanded.

V: TRBV28
D: -
length: 15
size: -
J: TRBJ1-3
CDR3: CASSLTQVSGNTIYF
DNA: TGTGCCAGCAGTTTAACCCAAGTCTCTGGAAACACCATATATTTT

V: TRBV9
D: TRBD1
length: 15
size: -
J: TRBJ2-7
CDR3: CASSVGYSGGYEQYF
DNA: TGTGCCAGCAGCGTAGGATACTCAGGGGGCTACGAGCAGTACTTC

V: TRBV29-1
D: TRBD1
length: 11
size: -
J: TRBJ1-1
CDR3: CSADRGAEAFF
DNA: TGCAGCGCAGACAGGGGGGCTGAAGCTTTCTTT

V: TRBV29-1
D: -
length: 13
size: -
J: TRBJ2-5
CDR3: CSVDFGSGGTQYF
DNA: TGCAGCGTTGACTTTGGCTCCGGGGGGACCCAGTACTTC

V: TRBV20-1
D: TRBD2
length: 16
size: -
J: TRBJ2-1
CDR3: CSASEVIAGAYNEQFF
DNA: TGCAGTGCTAGCGAGGTCATAGCGGGAGCCTACAATGAGCAGTTCTTC

V: TRBV14
D: TRBD1
length: 15
size: once
J: TRBJ2-1
CDR3: CASSHGTGGSGEQFF
DNA: TGTGCCAGCAGCCACGGGACAGGGGGCAGCGGTGAGCAGTTCTTC

V: TRBV10-2
D: -
length: 15
size: -
J: TRBJ1-4
CDR3: CASSRQSATNEKLFF
DNA: TGCGCCAGCAGCCGCCAAAGTGCAACTAATGAAAAACTGTTTTTT

V: TRBV10-3
D: -
length: 12
size: few
J: TRBJ2-1
CDR3: CAISDGAPRQFF
DNA: TGTGCCATCAGCGACGGGGCCCCCCGGCAGTTCTTC

V: TRBV4-1
D: -
length: 15
size: -
J: TRBJ1-5
CDR3: CASSQDGRVNQPQHF
DNA: TGCGCCAGCAGCCAAGATGGGAGGGTTAATCAGCCCCAGCATTTT

V: TRBV20-1
D: TRBD2
length: 18
size: -
J: TRBJ2-1
CDR3: CSANSRGVASGRYNEQFF
DNA: TGCAGTGCTAACTCCAGAGGGGTGGCTAGCGGGAGGTACAATGAGCAGTTCTTC

V: TRBV7-3
D: TRBD1
length: 15
size: few
J: TRBJ2-1
CDR3: CASSLSPGTGTRQFF
DNA: TGTGCCAGCAGCTTAAGCCCGGGGACAGGGACTCGGCAGTTCTTC

V: TRBV5-1
D: TRBD1
length: 15
size: -
J: TRBJ1-2
CDR3: CASSLEGDREYGYTF
DNA: TGCGCCAGCAGCTTGGAAGGGGACAGGGAATATGGCTACACCTTC

V: TRBV29-1
D: -
length: 11
size: -
J: TRBJ2-5
CDR3: CSAGPAATQYF
DNA: TGCAGCGCCGGGCCAGCGGCGACCCAGTACTTC

V: TRBV25-1
D: -
length: 15
size: few
J: TRBJ2-7
CDR3: CASSGVYPSTHEQYF
DNA: TGTGCCAGCAGTGGAGTTTACCCTAGCACCCACGAGCAGTACTTC

V: TRBV4-1
D: -
length: 17
size: -
J: TRBJ2-2
CDR3: CASSQDENSPNTGELFF
DNA: TGCGCCAGCAGCCAAGATGAAAACTCGCCGAACACCGGGGAGCTGTTTTTT

V: TRBV6-6
D: -
length: 15
size: -
J: TRBJ2-7
CDR3: CASSYSEGSVNEQYF
DNA: TGTGCCAGCAGTTACTCGGAGGGGAGTGTTAACGAGCAGTACTTC

V: TRBV20-1
D: TRBD2
length: 17
size: few
J: TRBJ2-1
CDR3: CSAILAGEAAAYNEQFF
DNA: TGCAGTGCGATACTAGCGGGGGAGGCGGCGGCCTACAATGAGCAGTTCTTC

V: TRBV10-3
D: -
length: 12
size: few
J: TRBJ1-2
CDR3: CAISDGGPGYTF
DNA: TGTGCCATCAGTGATGGAGGGCCTGGCTACACCTTC

V: TRBV5-5
D: -
length: 14
size: few
J: TRBJ1-2
CDR3: CASSSTGANYGYTF
DNA: TGTGCCAGCAGCAGTACGGGGGCTAACTATGGCTACACCTTC

V: TRBV20-1
D: TRBD2
length: 16
size: -
J: TRBJ2-3
CDR3: CSAPGLAGGFTDTQYF
DNA: TGCAGTGCCCCGGGACTAGCGGGGGGCTTCACAGATACGCAGTATTTT

V: TRBV4-3
D: -
length: 16
size: -
J: TRBJ2-6
CDR3: CASSPIQGTGANVLTF
DNA: TGCGCCAGCAGCCCAATCCAGGGTACTGGGGCCAACGTCCTGACTTTC

V: TRBV12-3/TRBV12-4
D: -
length: 15
size: -
J: TRBJ2-7
CDR3: CASTLETGRSYEQYF
DNA: TGTGCCAGCACCCTAGAGACAGGGAGGTCCTACGAGCAGTACTTC

V: TRBV7-2
D: -
length: 15
size: -
J: TRBJ1-1
CDR3: CASSRVWGAGTEAFF
DNA: TGTGCCAGCAGTCGAGTGTGGGGGGCCGGTACTGAAGCTTTCTTT

V: TRBV12-3/TRBV12-4
D: -
length: 15
size: many
J: TRBJ2-1
CDR3: CASSLGRGSYNEQFF
DNA: TGTGCCAGCAGCTTGGGTCGTGGATCCTACAATGAGCAGTTCTTC

V: TRBV25-1
D: -
length: 16
size: few
J: TRBJ2-6
CDR3: CASSERRRSGANVLTF
DNA: TGTGCCAGCAGTGAACGGCGGCGCTCTGGGGCCAACGTCCTGACTTTC

V: TRBV20-1
D: -
length: 12
size: -
J: TRBJ2-1
CDR3: CSWGRARDEQFF
DNA: TGCAGCTGGGGGAGAGCAAGGGATGAGCAGTTCTTC

V: TRBV5-6
D: -
length: 12
size: -
J: TRBJ2-1
CDR3: CASSWGRNEQFF
DNA: TGTGCCAGCAGCTGGGGGCGGAATGAGCAGTTCTTC

V: TRBV7-9
D: -
length: 17
size: -
J: TRBJ1-2
CDR3: CASSYSGLRDSNYGYTF
DNA: TGTGCCAGCAGCTACAGTGGTTTGAGGGATTCTAACTATGGCTACACCTTC

V: TRBV4-1
D: TRBD2
length: 16
size: -
J: TRBJ2-5
CDR3: CASSRPLAGGKETQYF
DNA: TGCGCCAGCAGCCGCCCCTTAGCGGGAGGAAAGGAGACCCAGTACTTC

V: TRBV27
D: -
length: 15
size: -
J: TRBJ1-1
CDR3: CASSLAAQGHTEAFF
DNA: TGTGCCAGCAGTTTAGCCGCTCAGGGGCACACTGAGGCTTTCTTT

V: TRBV6-5
D: -
length: 18
size: -
J: TRBJ1-2
CDR3: CASSYGGRGLEGSAGYTF
DNA: TGTGCCAGCAGTTACGGCGGGAGGGGATTAGAGGGAAGCGCTGGCTACACCTTC

V: TRBV6-5
D: -
length: 14
size: once
J: TRBJ1-6
CDR3: CASTLGGRASPLHF
DNA: TGTGCCAGCACCCTGGGGGGGCGGGCTTCACCCCTCCACTTT

V: TRBV6-4
D: -
length: 12
size: few
J: TRBJ2-7
CDR3: CASPTPLYEQYF
DNA: TGTGCCAGCCCGACCCCTTTATACGAGCAGTACTTC

V: TRBV10-3
D: TRBD1
length: 13
size: -
J: TRBJ2-7
CDR3: CATNRDRAYEQYF
DNA: TGTGCCACCAATAGAGACAGGGCGTACGAGCAGTACTTC

V: TRBV9
D: -
length: 17
size: -
J: TRBJ2-6
CDR3: CASSVERAVSGANVRTF
DNA: TGTGCCAGCAGCGTAGAGCGGGCAGTCTCTGGGGCCAACGTCCGGACTTTC

V: TRBV7-7
D: TRBD1
length: 16
size: many
J: TRBJ2-1
CDR3: CASSPPGTGGDNEQFF
DNA: TGTGCCAGCAGCCCGCCCGGGACAGGGGGGGACAATGAGCAGTTCTTC

V: TRBV20-1
D: TRBD1
length: 15
size: -
J: TRBJ2-3
CDR3: CSARGDRGGTDTQYF
DNA: TGCAGTGCTAGGGGGGACAGGGGAGGAACAGATACGCAGTATTTT

V: TRBV29-1
D: TRBD1
length: 12
size: -
J: TRBJ2-7
CDR3: CSVTGAVYEQYF
DNA: TGCAGCGTTACAGGGGCTGTCTACGAGCAGTACTTC

V: TRBV20-1
D: -
length: 16
size: -
J: TRBJ2-5
CDR3: CSARDHTGASGNEQYF
DNA: TGCAGTGCTAGAGATCACACAGGAGCCTCTGGCAATGAGCAGTACTTC

V: TRBV12-3/TRBV12-4
D: TRBD1
length: 14
size: -
J: TRBJ1-5
CDR3: CASSATGVNQPQHF
DNA: TGTGCCAGCAGTGCGACAGGGGTCAATCAGCCCCAGCATTTT

V: TRBV27
D: TRBD1
length: 15
size: few
J: TRBJ1-2
CDR3: CASSLSGQGVSGYTF
DNA: TGTGCCAGCAGTTTATCCGGACAGGGGGTATCTGGCTACACCTTC

V: TRBV9
D: TRBD2
length: 18
size: -
J: TRBJ2-1
CDR3: CASSVRWLASGAYNEQFF
DNA: TGTGCCAGCAGCGTACGCTGGTTGGCTAGCGGGGCCTACAATGAGCAGTTCTTC

V: TRBV6-5
D: -
length: 16
size: few
J: TRBJ2-1
CDR3: CASKVNPGSSYNEQFF
DNA: TGTGCCAGCAAAGTAAATCCGGGAAGCTCCTACAATGAGCAGTTCTTC

V: TRBV12-3/TRBV12-4
D: -
length: 15
size: few
J: TRBJ2-7
CDR3: CASSLRAGSSYEQYF
DNA: TGTGCCAGCAGTTTAAGGGCAGGGTCCTCCTACGAGCAGTACTTC

V: TRBV7-9
D: -
length: 15
size: -
J: TRBJ2-1
CDR3: CASSIDDPGDDEQFF
DNA: TGTGCCAGCAGTATTGATGACCCAGGGGACGATGAGCAGTTCTTC

V: TRBV20-1
D: -
length: 14
size: -
J: TRBJ1-1
CDR3: CSARAGSTNTEAFF
DNA: TGCAGTGCTAGGGCCGGGTCCACGAACACTGAAGCTTTCTTT

V: TRBV4-1
D: -
length: 15
size: few
J: TRBJ2-7
CDR3: CASSQGQDRAYEQYF
DNA: TGCGCCAGCAGCCAAGGCCAGGACAGAGCCTACGAGCAGTACTTC

V: TRBV6-5
D: TRBD2
length: 16
size: -
J: TRBJ2-7
CDR3: CASSYSGLAGLYEQYF
DNA: TGTGCCAGCAGTTACAGTGGACTAGCGGGGCTCTACGAGCAGTACTTC

V: TRBV4-2
D: -
length: 14
size: -
J: TRBJ2-7
CDR3: CASSPLAPAYEQYF
DNA: TGTGCCAGCAGCCCGCTAGCGCCGGCCTACGAGCAGTACTTC

V: TRBV6-5
D: -
length: 14
size: few
J: TRBJ2-7
CDR3: CATSPNPGTYEQYF
DNA: TGTGCCACAAGCCCCAATCCCGGGACCTACGAGCAGTACTTC

V: TRBV20-1
D: TRBD2
length: 15
size: few
J: TRBJ2-1
CDR3: CSATRGGTSGASEFF
DNA: TGCAGTGCTACTAGGGGGGGGACTAGCGGGGCTTCGGAGTTCTTC

V: TRBV4-1
D: -
length: 14
size: -
J: TRBJ1-2
CDR3: CASSHPGTREGYTF
DNA: TGCGCCAGCAGCCACCCCGGGACCCGAGAGGGCTACACCTTC

V: TRBV6-2/TRBV6-3
D: -
length: 13
size: -
J: TRBJ2-5
CDR3: CASSYTAQETQYF
DNA: TGTGCCAGCAGTTATACAGCCCAAGAGACCCAGTACTTC

V: TRBV4-1
D: TRBD1
length: 15
size: few
J: TRBJ2-7
CDR3: CASSQVDRGSYEQYF
DNA: TGCGCCAGCAGCCAAGTCGACAGGGGTAGCTACGAGCAGTACTTC

V: TRBV6-1
D: -
length: 15
size: -
J: TRBJ1-2
CDR3: CASSERRGGMSGYTF
DNA: TGTGCCAGCAGTGAAAGGAGAGGAGGGATGAGCGGCTACACCTTC